This entry lists 24 T cell receptor beta chains sequenced from one sample in a study of PD-L1 blockade in urothelial cancer. Profiling relied on immunoSEQ multiplex PCR, and the TCRdb table lists in-frame clones only, not all of them. The sample includes over 75,000 clones, about 84% of them seen just once. Time point in this sample: pretreatment peripheral blood. Here the sequenced sample was PBMCs, taken around atezolizumab (anti-PD-L1) treatment. These receptor sequences come from a man aged 55 to 70 with urothelial cancer.

The chain is built from TRBV2 and TRBJ2-4; no definite D call. The CDR3 extends over 15 amino acids. The V and J ends lost 4 bases and 1 base respectively, with 11 bases between them. Germline CDR1 and CDR2: SNHLY and FYNNEI. The CDR3, as DNA: TGTGCCAGCAGTGCCCAGAACTATGCCAAAAACATTCAGTACTTC. It translates to CASSAQNYAKNIQYF.

The chain carries TRBV18 and TRBJ2-7, with TRBD1 identical over 11 bases. The length of the CDR3 is 15 residues. With 6 bases clipped from V and 1 base from J, the junction kept 5 bases outside the gene matches. Germline-derived CDR1 and CDR2 are KGHSH and LQKENI. CDR3 region: CASSSGTGGSYEQYF. The CDR3 DNA is TGTGCCAGCTCCTCTGGGACAGGGGGATCCTACGAGCAGTACTTC. Variable domain in full (rest from reference TRBV18 and TRBJ2-7): NAGVMQNPRHLVRRRGQEARLRCSPMKGHSHVYWYRQLPEEGLKFMVYLQKENIIDESGMPKERFSAEFPKEGPSILRIQQVVRGDSAAYFCASSSGTGGSYEQYFGPGTRLTVT.

The chain joins TRBV18 to TRBJ1-1; 7 nucleotides line up with TRBD1. Germline V lookup: CDR1 KGHSH, CDR2 LQKENI. Trimming took 3 bases from V and 1 from J; bases not matched to a gene: 17. This CDR3 comprises 19 residues. CDR3 amino acids: CASSPARTGGIMRNTEAFF. As DNA, the CDR3 is TGTGCCAGCTCACCGGCCCGGACAGGCGGTATCATGCGGAACACTGAAGCTTTCTTT.

The V gene is TRBV11-3, the J gene TRBJ2-5; TRBD2 agrees at 7 bases. Germline V lookup: CDR1 SGHNT, CDR2 YENEEA. V shed 4 bases and J 2 bases; nucleotides not matched to a gene: 4. The CDR3 has 14 amino acids. CDR3 DNA: TGTGCCAGCAGCTGGCGGGGGACGCAAGAGACCCAGTACTTC. Translation gives CASSWRGTQETQYF.

CDR3: CASSQIAGMTDTQYF. The DNA for the CDR3 is TGCGCCAGCAGCCAAATAGCGGGGATGACAGATACGCAGTATTTT. This chain joins TRBV4-1 and TRBJ2-3; 8 bases are shared with TRBD2. V trimming: 2 bases; J trimming: 3 bases; junction bases outside the gene matches: 4. This CDR3 has 15 residues. Germline V gives CDR1 MGHRA, CDR2 YSYEKL.

This clone was picked up one time. The chain carries TRBV19 and TRBJ2-7; the D gene is possibly TRBD1 (6 bases). The V gene lost 10 bases and the J gene lost 5 bases, with 24 bases spanning the gap. This CDR3 is built from 15 residues. Germline values: CDR1 LNHDA, CDR2 SQIVND (reference sequence). The CDR3 coding sequence is TGTGCCACCACCCCTAGGGGGTATACCCAAAACGAGCAGTACTTC. Translating it yields CATTPRGYTQNEQYF.

The chain carries TRBV11-1 and TRBJ2-2, with D tentatively TRBD1 (6 bases). The CDR3 totals 14 residues. With 3 bases removed from V and 10 bases from J, the gap between germline ends came to 15 bases. Germline V lookup: CDR1 SGHAT, CDR2 FQDESV (reference sequence). The CDR3 DNA reads TGTGCCAGCAGCTTCTCAGGGGTCTGGGAGGAGCTGTTTTTT. It codes for CASSFSGVWEELFF.

There are a few counts of this clone. This chain connects TRBV19 to TRBJ2-7; perhaps TRBD1 as D (6 bases). Germline CDR1 is LNHDA and CDR2 is SQIVND (reference sequence). V shed 10 bases and J shed 6 bases, with 19 bases lying between them. This CDR3 has 13 residues. In nucleotides, the CDR3 is TGTGCCACCTCACGCGGACAGCCCCTCGAGCAGTACTTC. Amino acid sequence: CATSRGQPLEQYF.

The chain couples TRBV6-5 to TRBJ2-2; TRBD1 might be the D (6 bases). The V gene's germline CDR1 is MNHEY and CDR2 SVGAGI. V was cut by 3 bases and J by 1 base, with 12 bases left in between. The CDR3 covers 16 residues. The CDR3 sequence is CASSYDRRRNTGELFF. CDR3 in DNA: TGTGCCAGCAGTTATGACAGGCGCAGGAACACCGGGGAGCTGTTTTTT.

The chain combines TRBV7-8 with TRBJ2-1; D might be TRBD2 (6 bases). The V gene's germline CDR1 is SGHVS and CDR2 FQNEAQ. Trimming pared 5 bases from V and 0 bases from J, leaving 14 bases between. This CDR3 is 16 amino acids long. The CDR3 loop reads CASSPGGLSSYNEQFF. The DNA for the CDR3 is TGTGCCAGCAGCCCAGGAGGGCTAAGCTCCTACAATGAGCAGTTCTTC.

The chain couples TRBV6-1 to TRBJ1-1, with D tentatively TRBD1 (6 bases). The length of the CDR3 is 14 residues. The V and J ends lost 2 bases and 8 bases respectively, with 15 bases between them. Germline V gives CDR1 MNHNS, CDR2 SASEGT. This chain's CDR3 is CASSESGGTMEAFF. CDR3 in DNA: TGTGCCAGCAGTGAATCCGGGGGGACAATGGAAGCTTTCTTT.

The chain employs TRBV2 and TRBJ1-4; TRBD1 matches 8 bases. Germline V gives CDR1 SNHLY, CDR2 FYNNEI. Germline trimming cut 6 bases from V and 8 bases from J; bases unmatched to any gene: 5. The CDR3 has 13 residues. In nucleotides, the CDR3 is TGTGCCAGCAGGGGGACAGGTCACGAAAAACTGTTTTTT. Translating it yields CASRGTGHEKLFF. Using reference TRBV2 and TRBJ1-4 for the parts outside the CDR3, the full variable domain is EPEVTQTPSHQVTQMGQEVILRCVPISNHLYFYWYRQILGQKVEFLVSFYNNEISEKSEIFDDQFSVERPDGSNFTLKIRSTKLEDSAMYFCASRGTGHEKLFFGSGTQLSVL.

The chain has TRBV5-4 and TRBJ2-3, with a possible D match to TRBD1 (6 bases). Deletions cut 4 bases from V and 1 base from J, with 10 bases between. The CDR3 sequence is 14 residues long. CDR1 is SGHNT, CDR2 YYREEE, per germline (reference sequence). The CDR3 loop reads CASSLRTGTDTQYF. CDR3 bases: TGTGCCAGCAGCCTACGGACAGGCACAGATACGCAGTATTTT.

V gene TRBV7-8 combines with J gene TRBJ1-5, with 7 bases aligning to TRBD1. Germline CDR1 and CDR2: SGHVS and FQNEAQ. The junction had 4 bases not matched to a gene; V was cut back by 3 bases and J by 2 bases. This CDR3 contains 15 residues. CDR3 loop: CASSFLQGGNQPQHF. CDR3 DNA: TGTGCCAGCAGCTTTCTCCAGGGGGGCAATCAGCCCCAGCATTTT. The full variable domain, with the rest looked up from reference TRBV7-8 and TRBJ1-5, is GAGVSQSPRYKVAKRGQDVALRCDPISGHVSLFWYQQALGQGPEFLTYFQNEAQLDKSGLPSDRFFAERPEGSVSTLKIQRTQQEDSAVYLCASSFLQGGNQPQHFGDGTRLSIL.

The chain's CDR3 is CASSAGLSGANVLTF. The CDR3 DNA reads TGTGCCAGCAGTGCCGGGTTATCTGGGGCCAACGTCCTGACTTTC. The chain links TRBV6-1 to TRBJ2-6; D is undetermined. The V end was cut by 4 bases, the J end by 1 base, with 8 bases between. CDR1 is MNHNS and CDR2 is SASEGT in the germline V gene. This CDR3 is built from 15 residues.

The rearrangement links TRBV5-8 to TRBJ2-2, with D possibly being TRBD2 (6 bases). The CDR3 is 14 residues long. Trimming removed 1 base from V and 8 bases from J, with 12 bases in between. Germline V gene data show CDR1 as SGHTS and CDR2 as YDEGEE. The CDR3 region has the DNA TGTGCCAGCAGCTTGTTGGGACTCTCAGGGGAGCTGTTTTTT. Translated: CASSLLGLSGELFF.

This chain links TRBV11-3 with TRBJ1-1; D not certain. Germline V gives CDR1 SGHNT, CDR2 YENEEA. The CDR3 is made up of 13 amino acids. V shed 5 bases and J shed 1 base, with 8 bases lying between them. The chain's CDR3 is CASSLVWNTEAFF. CDR3 bases: TGTGCCAGCAGCCTCGTCTGGAACACTGAAGCTTTCTTT. The complete variable domain, with remaining parts taken from reference TRBV11-3 and TRBJ1-1, reads EAGVVQSPRYKIIEKKQPVAFWCNPISGHNTLYWYLQNLGQGPELLIRYENEEAVDDSQLPKDRFSAERLKGVDSTLKIQPAELGDSAVYLCASSLVWNTEAFFGQGTRLTVV.

This chain joins TRBV7-9 and TRBJ2-7, with 12 bases fitting TRBD1. The germline V gene has CDR1 SEHNR and CDR2 FQNEAQ (reference sequence). This CDR3 is 17 amino acids long. Unmatched junction bases numbered 9, after V lost 4 bases and J lost 2 bases. CDR3 in amino acids: CASSSPGQGAYAYEQYF. CDR3 nucleotide sequence: TGTGCCAGCAGCTCTCCGGGACAGGGGGCGTACGCCTACGAGCAGTACTTC. Combining the CDR3 with reference TRBV7-9 and TRBJ2-7 gives the whole variable domain DTGVSQNPRHKITKRGQNVTFRCDPISEHNRLYWYRQTLGQGPEFLTYFQNEAQLEKSRLLSDRFSAERPKGSFSTLEIQRTEQGDSAMYLCASSSPGQGAYAYEQYFGPGTRLTVT.

This chain links TRBV7-2 with TRBJ2-7, with D possibly TRBD2 on 5 matching bases. Trimming pared 11 bases from V and 7 bases from J, leaving 18 bases between. Looked up from germline, CDR1 is SGHTA and CDR2 is FQGNSA. The CDR3 consists of 12 residues. CDR3 nucleotide sequence: TGTGCCCTGGACCGATCCTCGGGAGAGCAGTACTTC. This translates into CALDRSSGEQYF.

J is TRBJ2-1 and V is TRBV9, with 10 bases fitting TRBD2. The CDR3 length is 14 residues. CDR1 and CDR2 (germline): SGDLS, YYNGEE. After removal of 1 base from V and 7 bases from J, the junction contained 2 bases not matched to a gene. The CDR3, as DNA: TGTGCCAGCAGCGTAAGCGGGAGGGGGAATGAGCAGTTCTTC. Its translation is CASSVSGRGNEQFF.

V is TRBV19 and J is TRBJ1-1; 7 bases align to TRBD1. The CDR3 spans 14 residues. Germline V gives CDR1 LNHDA, CDR2 SQIVND (reference sequence). Trimming removed 9 bases from V and 3 bases from J; junction bases left unmatched: 10. CDR3 region: CASRTGALYTEAFF. CDR3 DNA: TGTGCCAGCCGAACAGGGGCCCTATACACTGAAGCTTTCTTT.

The CDR3, as DNA: TGTGCCAGCAGTTTTAGTCCGGGGGGGCACGAGCAGTACTTC. Its protein is CASSFSPGGHEQYF. This chain uses TRBV28 with TRBJ2-7; 8 bases line up with TRBD2. With V trimmed by 3 bases and J by 5 bases, 6 bases remained unmatched. CDR1 MDHEN and CDR2 SYDVKM come from the germline V gene. The CDR3 is made up of 14 amino acids.

The CDR3 region has the DNA TGCGCCAGCAGCTTTCGGGAAATGAACACTGAAGCTTTCTTT. Protein: CASSFREMNTEAFF. The chain carries TRBV5-1 and TRBJ1-1; D unclear. V lost 2 bases and J 0 bases, leaving 8 bases between the germline ends. Germline V gene lookup returns CDR1 SGHRS and CDR2 YFSETQ. The CDR3 covers 14 residues.

This chain links TRBV7-9 with TRBJ2-1; TRBD2 aligns across 12 bases. The CDR3 is made up of 16 amino acids. Germline lookup yields CDR1 SEHNR and CDR2 FQNEAQ (reference sequence). J lost 7 bases, V lost 4 bases, and 8 bases had no gene match. CDR3 nucleotide sequence: TGTGCCAGCAGCTCCGAGACTAGCGGGAGTAAAAATGAGCAGTTCTTC. Translating it yields CASSSETSGSKNEQFF.